These 22 T cell receptor beta chains share one sample of origin, sequenced in a study of cytomegalovirus exposure and HLA in healthy donors. PCR was performed using 60 Vbeta and 13 Jbeta primers. TCRdb's copy holds only in-frame clones and misses some; the assay was immunoSEQ multiplex PCR. The sample records tens of thousands of clones, over 75% being singletons. Sequencing was performed on PBMCs. These receptors were taken from a man in his fifties in good health and CMV-seronegative.

Here the CDR3 DNA reads TGTGCCAGCAGCCCGAGACTAGCGGGGGCCTACGAGCAGTACTTC. This encodes CASSPRLAGAYEQYF. The chain uses TRBV7-2 and TRBJ2-7; TRBD2 agrees at 12 bases. Germline V gives CDR1 SGHTA, CDR2 FQGNSA. CDR3 size: 15 residues. Unmatched junction bases numbered 4, after V lost 5 bases and J lost 2 bases.

The chain joins TRBV21-1 to TRBJ2-2; TRBD1 was called by the table and not checked on the DNA. TRBV21-1 is annotated as a pseudogene. There are 18 residues in the CDR3. CDR3 DNA sequence: TGTGCCAGCAGCAAAGAACGCGTAGAGGGGGCAAACACCGGGGAGCTGTTTTTT. Translation: CASSKERVEGANTGELFF.

The J gene is TRBJ1-2, the V gene TRBV27, with D uncertain. The CDR3 totals 14 residues. CDR1 is MNHEY and CDR2 is SMNVEV in the germline V gene (reference sequence). V lost 1 base and J 7 bases, leaving 13 bases between the germline ends. The CDR3 spells CASSLYNSNSGYTF. Written as DNA, the CDR3 is TGTGCCAGCAGTTTATATAATAGCAATAGTGGCTACACCTTC.

The rearrangement joins TRBV28 to TRBJ1-5, with D possibly being TRBD1 (5 bases). This CDR3 spans 17 amino acids. Trimming left V 5 bases short and J 4 bases short, with 21 bases between. Germline assignment: CDR1 MDHEN and CDR2 SYDVKM. The CDR3 loop is CASSPPSGGAANQPQHF. In DNA form, the CDR3 reads TGTGCCAGCAGTCCTCCGTCGGGAGGGGCCGCGAATCAGCCCCAGCATTTT.

The V call is TRBV11-2, the J call TRBJ1-4, with 7 bases that match TRBD1. V trimming: 6 bases; J trimming: 5 bases; junction bases outside the gene matches: 6. CDR3 length: 14 residues. Germline V CDR1 and CDR2: SGHAT, FQNNGV. The DNA for the CDR3 is TGTGCCAGCAGACGACAGGGAAGGAATGAAAAACTGTTTTTT. Amino acid sequence: CASRRQGRNEKLFF.

The chain has TRBV9 and TRBJ2-1, with TRBD1 matching over 9 bases. The V gene's germline CDR1 is SGDLS and CDR2 YYNGEE. The CDR3 length is 15 residues. Trimming removed 2 bases from V and 4 bases from J; junction bases left unmatched: 4. CDR3 nucleotides: TGTGCCAGCAGCGTCGACAGGGGGGTTTACAATGAGCAGTTCTTC. Its protein product is CASSVDRGVYNEQFF.

The chain couples TRBV4-2 to TRBJ1-5; D gene uncertain. V was clipped by 0 bases and J by 4 bases, with 7 bases between them. This CDR3 spans 14 amino acids. CDR1 and CDR2 (germline): LGHNA, YNFKEQ. CDR3 nucleotide sequence: TGTGCCAGCAGCCAAGAACAGCTTAATCAGCCCCAGCATTTT. Its translation: CASSQEQLNQPQHF.

This clone was observed a few times. The CDR3 bases are TGCGCCAGCAGCTTGGCCCCAGAGAACACTGAAGCTTTCTTT. It encodes CASSLAPENTEAFF. This chain connects TRBV5-1 to TRBJ1-1; D is ambiguous. CDR3 length equals 14 residues. Trimming removed 0 bases from V and 1 base from J, with 7 bases in between. Per the germline V gene, CDR1 is SGHRS and CDR2 is YFSETQ.

This rearrangement joins TRBV5-1 to TRBJ2-4, with 14 bases identical to TRBD2. The CDR3 length is 16 residues. Per germline, CDR1 SGHRS and CDR2 YFSETQ. With 5 bases clipped from V and 14 bases from J, the junction kept 15 bases outside the gene matches. The CDR3: CASSPGLAGGSGLKYF. CDR3 nucleotide sequence: TGCGCCAGCAGTCCCGGACTAGCGGGAGGATCGGGCTTGAAGTACTTC.

The J gene is TRBJ1-2, the V gene TRBV4-2; D ambiguous. This CDR3 has 14 amino acids. The ends were cut back, 1 base at V and 0 bases at J, with 6 bases in the middle. The germline V gene encodes CDR1 LGHNA and CDR2 YNFKEQ. This CDR3 is CASSQGEPNYGYTF. CDR3 nucleotide sequence: TGTGCCAGCAGCCAAGGGGAGCCTAACTATGGCTACACCTTC.

This chain joins TRBV7-6 and TRBJ2-1; TRBD2 agrees at 10 bases. CDR3 length: 17 residues. V gave up 5 bases and J gave up 6 bases; unmatched junction bases: 13. Germline V CDR1 and CDR2: SGHVS, FNYEAQ. CDR3 in amino acids: CASSPWGAAGGRNEQFF. CDR3 DNA sequence: TGTGCCAGCAGCCCCTGGGGGGCAGCGGGAGGGCGCAATGAGCAGTTCTTC.

The chain has TRBV18 and TRBJ1-1; D is uncertain. Germline lookup yields CDR1 KGHSH and CDR2 LQKENI. CDR3 size: 13 residues. V shed 1 base and J shed 8 bases, with 11 bases lying between them. In nucleotides, the CDR3 is TGTGCCAGCTCACCACGGAGGGTTAGAGAAGCTTTCTTT. Translating gives CASSPRRVREAFF.

This chain connects TRBV4-3 to TRBJ1-1; perhaps TRBD1 as D (6 bases). The V gene lost 0 bases and the J gene lost 5 bases, with 16 bases spanning the gap. Germline CDR1 is LGHNA and CDR2 is YSLEER. The CDR3 extends over 16 amino acids. CDR3 in amino acids: CASSQEGRGTRTEAFF. DNA for the CDR3: TGCGCCAGCAGCCAAGAAGGTAGGGGGACGCGTACTGAAGCTTTCTTT.

This chain joins TRBV5-1 and TRBJ2-3, with no clear D. The V end was cut by 4 bases, the J end by 0 bases, with 12 bases between. This CDR3 has 15 residues. Germline V gene lookup returns CDR1 SGHRS and CDR2 YFSETQ. CDR3 sequence (DNA): TGCGCCAGCAGCGCCAACCAGGCTAGCACAGATACGCAGTATTTT. Translation: CASSANQASTDTQYF. Full variable domain (missing parts from reference TRBV5-1 and TRBJ2-3): KAGVTQTPRYLIKTRGQQVTLSCSPISGHRSVSWYQQTPGQGLQFLFEYFSETQRNKGNFPGRFSGRQFSNSRSEMNVSTLELGDSALYLCASSANQASTDTQYFGPGTRLTVL.

The chain recombines TRBV4-2 with TRBJ2-3; maybe TRBD2 (7 bases). CDR3 length equals 21 residues. Germline values: CDR1 LGHNA, CDR2 YNFKEQ. Trimming took off 3 bases at V and 3 bases at J, with 31 bases between the two ends. CDR3 nucleotides: TGTGCCAGCAGCCAGGAAGTAACTAGCGCGGGGACAAAGGGGCGGACAGATACGCAGTATTTT. It codes for CASSQEVTSAGTKGRTDTQYF.

This chain links TRBV6-1 with TRBJ2-5; TRBD2 agrees at 10 bases. The CDR3 has 16 amino acids. The germline CDR1 and CDR2 sequences are MNHNS and SASEGT. The trim removed 2 bases at V and 6 bases at J, leaving 9 bases unmatched. This CDR3 reads CASSERKELAGKTQYF. Here the CDR3 DNA reads TGTGCCAGCAGTGAAAGGAAGGAACTAGCGGGGAAGACCCAGTACTTC.

The genes are TRBV7-9 and TRBJ2-5, with 10 bases identical to TRBD1. The CDR3 is 17 residues long. The germline V gene encodes CDR1 SEHNR and CDR2 FQNEAQ (reference sequence). V was clipped by 4 bases and J by 4 bases; unmatched bases: 12. CDR3 region: CASSSQGRQGARETQYF. The CDR3 nucleotides are TGTGCCAGCAGCTCCCAGGGCCGACAGGGGGCAAGAGAGACCCAGTACTTC.

Regarding this clone: Its ends do not fully match the called genes, so a read error is possible. This chain joins TRBV7-7 and TRBJ2-5, with 9 bases matching TRBD1. Per germline, CDR1 SSHAT and CDR2 FNYEAQ (reference sequence). This CDR3 region has 15 residues. This CDR3 reads CASSLLRDRDATQYF. The CDR3 coding sequence is TGTGCTAGCAGCTTACTCCGGGACAGGGACGCGACCCAGTACTTC.

The chain links TRBV18 to TRBJ2-1, with D possibly being TRBD2 (5 bases). V lost 4 bases and J 0 bases, leaving 16 bases between the germline ends. CDR1 and CDR2 (germline): KGHSH, LQKENI. CDR3 length equals 17 residues. The CDR3 DNA is TGTGCCAGCTCACTGACTACTTTGGCGAGCTCCTACAATGAGCAGTTCTTC. It translates to CASSLTTLASSYNEQFF.

This clone was counted a few times. This chain uses TRBV18 with TRBJ1-1; D may be TRBD1 (5 bases). Germline assignment: CDR1 KGHSH and CDR2 LQKENI. This CDR3 is built from 14 residues. Trimming shortened V by 6 bases and J by 1 base, and 12 bases separated the two germline ends. CDR3 DNA sequence: TGTGCCAGCTCGTCTAATACAGGGAACACTGAAGCTTTCTTT. Translating gives CASSSNTGNTEAFF. Full variable domain (rest looked up from reference TRBV18 and TRBJ1-1): NAGVMQNPRHLVRRRGQEARLRCSPMKGHSHVYWYRQLPEEGLKFMVYLQKENIIDESGMPKERFSAEFPKEGPSILRIQQVVRGDSAAYFCASSSNTGNTEAFFGQGTRLTVV.

This rearrangement joins TRBV5-1 to TRBJ2-7, with a tentative D call TRBD2 (5 bases). The germline V and J ends were trimmed by 6 bases and 3 bases, with 7 bases remaining between them. Germline loops: CDR1 SGHRS, CDR2 YFSETQ. The CDR3 consists of 11 residues. CDR3 DNA: TGCGCCAGCACAAGCGGCTACGAGCAGTACTTC. It yields the protein CASTSGYEQYF.

The chain links TRBV5-1 to TRBJ2-2; D is ambiguous. Germline lookup yields CDR1 SGHRS and CDR2 YFSETQ. V lost 3 bases and J 1 base, leaving 10 bases between the germline ends. This CDR3 spans 15 amino acids. The DNA of the CDR3 is TGCGCCAGCAGCTCTAGACTGAGGAACACCGGGGAGCTGTTTTTT. Its protein product is CASSSRLRNTGELFF.